Here is one TCR beta chain with its context. The CDR3 contains 13 residues. V shed 5 bases and J shed 4 bases, with 11 bases lying between them. Per the germline V gene, CDR1 is MDHEN and CDR2 is SYDVKM. TCRdb keeps only in-frame clones here, not all; method: immunoSEQ multiplex PCR. The sample contains hundreds of thousands of clones, about 87% of which appear only once. These data come from a study of blood T cell repertoires in COVID-19. The sequence was obtained from a man in his forties in a cohort exposed to, infected with or recovered from COVID-19 (not recorded which). This sequence joins TRBV28 and TRBJ1-2; D is undetermined. What was sequenced was PBMCs or T cells enriched from blood (not recorded which). The CDR3 loop reads CASSPPRVYGYTF. The DNA of the CDR3 is TGTGCCAGCAGTCCCCCGAGGGTCTATGGCTACACCTTC.